The next 19 T cell receptor beta chains were all read from a single sample in a study of sequential checkpoint blockade in melanoma. The method was immunoSEQ multiplex PCR; TCRdb's version includes in-frame clones alone and lacks a portion of them. The sample yields fewer than 25,000 clones, about 82% seen once. Stated treatment: randomized to nivolumab then ipilimumab (arm A) or the reverse (arm B). Material: CD8+ T cells sorted from blood (inferred from file names), obtained from a patient given nivolumab and ipilimumab in sequence. The receptors were sampled from a human donor with melanoma.

In this sample, this clone turned up once. The V gene is TRBV2, the J gene TRBJ2-1; 9 bases line up with TRBD2. Germline V gives CDR1 SNHLY, CDR2 FYNNEI. CDR3 size: 15 residues. With V trimmed by 1 base and J by 8 bases, 6 bases remained unmatched. CDR3 DNA: TGTGCCAGCAGTGAAGGAGGGGGACTAGCTCATGAGCAGTTCTTC. This encodes CASSEGGGLAHEQFF.

V gene TRBV7-6 combines with J gene TRBJ1-4; D ambiguous. The CDR3 covers 17 residues. The germline V and J ends were trimmed by 2 bases and 0 bases, with 13 bases remaining between them. Germline assignment: CDR1 SGHVS and CDR2 FNYEAQ. The CDR3 loop is CASSLSLADTTNEKLFF. CDR3 in DNA: TGTGCCAGCAGCTTAAGCTTGGCAGACACAACTAATGAAAAACTGTTTTTT.

This clone was observed a handful of times. The chain uses TRBV20-1 and TRBJ2-3, with a possible D match to TRBD1 (5 bases). Trimming removed 4 bases at V and 8 bases at J, with 10 bases between. There are 11 residues in the CDR3. Per the germline V gene, CDR1 is DFQATT and CDR2 is SNEGSKA (reference sequence). CDR3 sequence: CSATREGTQYF. As DNA, the CDR3 is TGCAGTGCTACCAGGGAAGGTACGCAGTATTTT.

V is TRBV7-9 and J is TRBJ2-1; perhaps TRBD1 as D (6 bases). This CDR3 region has 12 residues. Trimming stripped 1 base from V and 10 bases from J, with 8 bases between. CDR1 and CDR2 from the germline V gene are SEHNR and FQNEAQ (reference sequence). The CDR3 nucleotides read TGTGCCAGCAGCTTAGACGGGACAGAGCAGTTCTTC. Translation gives CASSLDGTEQFF.

The V and J genes are TRBV29-1 and TRBJ2-7, with 12 bases matching TRBD1. Germline CDR1 and CDR2: SQVTM and ANQGSEA. V was pared by 6 bases and J by 1 base, with 7 bases of the junction left unmatched. This CDR3 contains 15 residues. This chain's CDR3 is CSVKAGQGASYEQYF. CDR3 sequence (DNA): TGCAGCGTGAAAGCGGGACAGGGGGCATCCTACGAGCAGTACTTC.

The chain recombines TRBV28 with TRBJ2-5, with TRBD2 as a possible D gene (6 bases). V gave up 3 bases and J gave up 13 bases, with 9 bases separating them. The length of the CDR3 is 10 residues. Germline V gives CDR1 MDHEN, CDR2 SYDVKM. CDR3 nucleotides: TGTGCCAGCAGTTTTCGGGAGATGTACTTC. This sequence encodes CASSFREMYF. Together with reference TRBV28 and TRBJ2-5, the CDR3 gives the full variable domain: DVKVTQSSRYLVKRTGEKVFLECVQDMDHENMFWYRQDPGLGLRLIYFSYDVKMKEKGDIPEGYSVSREKKERFSLILESASTNQTSMYLCASSFREMYFGPGTRLLVL.

The rearrangement links TRBV30 to TRBJ1-2; D unclear. This CDR3 region has 16 residues. V shed 6 bases and J shed 5 bases, with 25 bases lying between them. Germline lookup yields CDR1 GTSNPN and CDR2 SVGIG (reference sequence). The CDR3 region has the DNA TGTGCCTGTCCCACCGTCGGGTCCGTCCTAGAATATGGCTACACCTTC. Its translation: CACPTVGSVLEYGYTF.

V is TRBV5-4 and J is TRBJ2-6; D gene ambiguous. The V end was cut by 3 bases, the J end by 3 bases, with 16 bases between. This CDR3 is built from 17 residues. Germline V gives CDR1 SGHNT, CDR2 YYREEE (reference sequence). The CDR3 DNA sequence: TGTGCCAGCAGCTACCCAGCAGGATCGAGTGGGGCCAACGTCCTGACTTTC. It codes for CASSYPAGSSGANVLTF.

The V gene is TRBV28, the J gene TRBJ2-2, with D uncertain. The CDR3 is 15 residues long. V gave up 7 bases and J gave up 6 bases, with 18 bases separating them. CDR1 and CDR2 (germline): MDHEN, SYDVKM. CDR3 amino acids: CASIPAVGEAGELFF. In DNA form, the CDR3 reads TGTGCCAGCATCCCCGCGGTAGGCGAGGCCGGGGAGCTGTTTTTT.

The chain is built from TRBV6-1 and TRBJ2-7, with D uncertain. The CDR3 runs 14 residues. Germline V CDR1 and CDR2: MNHNS, SASEGT. The V and J ends lost 5 bases and 6 bases respectively, with 17 bases between them. CDR3 amino acids: CASSPTTQVREQYF. In DNA form, the CDR3 reads TGTGCCAGCAGTCCTACAACCCAGGTGCGCGAGCAGTACTTC.

This clone was seen a handful of times. This chain links TRBV25-1 with TRBJ1-2, with TRBD1 matching over 12 bases. Germline loops: CDR1 MGHDK, CDR2 SYGVNS. The CDR3 totals 14 residues. With V trimmed by 6 bases and J by 8 bases, 7 bases remained unmatched. The CDR3: CASRGQGAVEGYTF. DNA for the CDR3: TGTGCCAGCAGGGGACAGGGGGCTGTAGAAGGCTACACCTTC.

This chain uses TRBV7-9 with TRBJ2-2; 11 bases agree with TRBD2. Germline V lookup: CDR1 SEHNR, CDR2 FQNEAQ (reference sequence). With 3 bases clipped from V and 0 bases from J, the junction kept 6 bases outside the gene matches. The CDR3 runs 18 residues. The CDR3 DNA reads TGTGCCAGCAGCTTTACCGCTAGCGGGAGGACGAACACCGGGGAGCTGTTTTTT. Its protein is CASSFTASGRTNTGELFF.

This rearrangement joins TRBV27 to TRBJ2-3, with D possibly being TRBD1 (7 bases). The germline CDR1 and CDR2 sequences are MNHEY and SMNVEV (reference sequence). With 3 bases removed from V and 6 bases from J, the gap between germline ends came to 16 bases. CDR3 length: 15 amino acids. The DNA for the CDR3 is TGTGCCAGCAGTTTCCAGGGGGAGGTACGGGATACGCAGTATTTT. This gives the protein CASSFQGEVRDTQYF.

The rearrangement joins TRBV15 to TRBJ1-4; perhaps TRBD1 as D (5 bases). This CDR3 has 14 residues. From germline, CDR1 is LNHNV and CDR2 YYDKDF (reference sequence). Trimming stripped 0 bases from V and 6 bases from J, with 8 bases between. The CDR3 DNA reads TGTGCCACCAGCAGAGATGGGGGGTATGAAAAACTGTTTTTT. Protein product: CATSRDGGYEKLFF.

The V call is TRBV27, the J call TRBJ1-5; 7 nucleotides line up with TRBD1. Germline V CDR1 and CDR2: MNHEY, SMNVEV (reference sequence). V trimming: 3 bases; J trimming: 5 bases; junction bases outside the gene matches: 4. This CDR3 is 14 amino acids long. This CDR3 reads CASSFRQGDQPQHF. In nucleotides, the CDR3 is TGTGCCAGCAGTTTCAGACAGGGTGATCAGCCCCAGCATTTT.

This clone was counted between two and nine times. The V call is TRBV7-6, the J call TRBJ2-2; 10 bases agree with TRBD2. V trimming: 5 bases; J trimming: 4 bases; junction bases outside the gene matches: 7. The length of the CDR3 is 16 residues. In germline, CDR1 is SGHVS, CDR2 FNYEAQ. CDR3 nucleotides: TGTGCCAGCAGCGACTTAGCGGGGGGTTTCACCGGGGAGCTGTTTTTT. Protein product: CASSDLAGGFTGELFF.

The gene calls are TRBV27 and TRBJ2-7; a possible D gene is TRBD2 (6 bases). Germline loops: CDR1 MNHEY, CDR2 SMNVEV (reference sequence). V was cut by 4 bases and J by 2 bases, with 18 bases left in between. The CDR3 spans 16 residues. CDR3 sequence: CASSSLTGGTAYEQYF. The CDR3 DNA follows: TGTGCCAGCAGTTCGCTGACGGGCGGGACTGCCTACGAGCAGTACTTC.

This chain connects TRBV4-3 to TRBJ1-4, with D possibly matching TRBD1 (6 bases). The germline V and J ends were trimmed by 6 bases and 8 bases, with 16 bases remaining between them. This CDR3 spans 14 amino acids. In germline, CDR1 is LGHNA, CDR2 YSLEER. The CDR3 coding sequence is TGCGCCAGCAGTCAGCGGGGGGCTTGGGAAAAACTGTTTTTT. It specifies CASSQRGAWEKLFF.

This chain joins TRBV7-9 and TRBJ1-2, with D perhaps TRBD1 (5 bases). Germline V gives CDR1 SEHNR, CDR2 FQNEAQ (reference sequence). CDR3 length: 13 residues. The germline V and J ends were trimmed by 2 bases and 4 bases, with 8 bases remaining between them. As DNA, the CDR3 is TGTGCCAGCAGCTTAATCGGGGGCTATGGCTACACCTTC. This encodes CASSLIGGYGYTF.